The 14 T cell receptor beta chains given below trace back to one sample, sequenced in a study of blood T cell repertoires in COVID-19. TCRdb's table, derived via immunoSEQ multiplex PCR, lists solely in-frame clones and lacks some. The table lists around 260,000 clones, 86% of them singletons. The sequenced sample was peripheral blood. These receptors were obtained from a man between 25 and 39 years old with active or convalescent COVID-19.

The CDR3 region has the DNA TGTGCCAGCAGCTTAATAGCGGGGGGGCGTCCAGATACGCAGTATTTT. Translation gives CASSLIAGGRPDTQYF. The chain uses TRBV7-3 and TRBJ2-3; the match to TRBD2 covers 11 bases. CDR3 length: 16 amino acids. Germline V gives CDR1 SGHTA, CDR2 FQGTGA. Trimming cost V 1 base and J 4 bases; bases outside gene matches: 4.

This clone has only one observation. CDR3 in DNA: TGTGCCAGCTCACCACTCCCCGACACCGGGGAGCTGTTTTTT. It yields the protein CASSPLPDTGELFF. The chain carries TRBV18 and TRBJ2-2; the D is unclear. From germline, CDR1 is KGHSH and CDR2 LQKENI. V was shortened by 1 base and J by 3 bases, with 6 bases between the two germline ends. This CDR3 spans 14 amino acids.

The chain carries TRBV18 and TRBJ2-6; no clear D gene. V lost 2 bases and J 0 bases, leaving 11 bases between the germline ends. The CDR3 spans 17 residues. CDR1 and CDR2 from the germline V gene are KGHSH and LQKENI. The CDR3 loop is CASSPYLPGSGANVLTF. Here the CDR3 DNA reads TGTGCCAGCTCACCATACCTCCCAGGCTCTGGGGCCAACGTCCTGACTTTC.

The rearrangement uses TRBV5-4 and TRBJ1-1, with no clear D. There are 13 residues in the CDR3. V lost 1 base, J lost 1 base, and 5 bases lay in between. Germline assignment: CDR1 SGHNT and CDR2 YYREEE (reference sequence). CDR3 sequence (DNA): TGTGCCAGCAGCTTGTCACAGAACACTGAAGCTTTCTTT. The encoded protein is CASSLSQNTEAFF.

The V and J genes are TRBV7-9 and TRBJ2-7; the match to TRBD1 covers 10 bases. V lost 4 bases and J lost 1; bases outside the gene matches: 10. CDR3 length: 17 amino acids. Germline V gene data show CDR1 as SEHNR and CDR2 as FQNEAQ (reference sequence). CDR3: CASSSNFGQGVSYEQYF. As DNA, the CDR3 is TGTGCCAGCAGCTCTAACTTTGGACAGGGGGTTTCCTACGAGCAGTACTTC.

The gene calls are TRBV6-2 or TRBV6-3 and TRBJ2-7; possibly TRBD2 for D (6 bases). V lost 2 bases, J lost 6 bases, and 20 bases lay in between. Germline CDR1 and CDR2: MNHEY and SVGEGT. This CDR3 is built from 16 residues. The CDR3 protein is CASSYGGGTRRREQYF. The CDR3, as DNA: TGTGCCAGCAGTTACGGTGGGGGGACCCGTCGCCGCGAGCAGTACTTC.

The rearrangement uses TRBV2 and TRBJ2-3; D possibly corresponds to TRBD1 (6 bases). The CDR3 contains 12 residues. V shed 9 bases and J shed 7 bases, with 14 bases lying between them. Germline V gene lookup returns CDR1 SNHLY and CDR2 FYNNEI. This chain's CDR3 is CARGGSQYTQYF. The CDR3 DNA is TGTGCCAGAGGGGGATCTCAGTATACGCAGTATTTT.

This clone appeared a single time. V and J are TRBV10-2 and TRBJ1-4; 11 nucleotides agree with TRBD1. This CDR3 comprises 14 residues. The J segment lost 10 bases and the V segment lost 7 bases, leaving 8 bases of the junction unmatched. From germline, CDR1 is WSHSY and CDR2 SAAADI. The DNA for the CDR3 is TGCGCCAGCACCGAGTCGGGACAGGGGGGAAAACTGTTTTTT. This gives the protein CASTESGQGGKLFF.

This clone was detected once. V and J are TRBV7-8 and TRBJ2-1; 9 nucleotides align to TRBD2. Germline V lookup: CDR1 SGHVS, CDR2 FQNEAQ. J gave up 0 bases and V 1 base, and 7 bases lay outside the gene matches. This CDR3 spans 18 amino acids. CDR3 in amino acids: CASSLVTAGGSSYNEQFF. In DNA form, the CDR3 reads TGTGCCAGCAGCTTAGTAACAGCGGGGGGTAGCTCCTACAATGAGCAGTTCTTC.

The chain uses TRBV10-1 and TRBJ2-3, with 9 bases matching TRBD2. The CDR3 has 16 amino acids. J gave up 0 bases and V 3 bases, and 4 bases lay outside the gene matches. CDR1 WNHNN and CDR2 SYGVQD come from the germline V gene (reference sequence). In DNA form, the CDR3 reads TGCGCCAGCAGTGACCTAGCGGGGTTAAGCACAGATACGCAGTATTTT. This gives the protein CASSDLAGLSTDTQYF.

V and J are TRBV19 and TRBJ2-3; TRBD2 is a possible D gene (6 bases). The V end was cut by 10 bases, the J end by 6 bases, with 23 bases between. Germline-derived CDR1 and CDR2 are LNHDA and SQIVND (reference sequence). There are 15 residues in the CDR3. For the CDR3, the DNA is TGTGCCACTATATCAGCGGGTTCCCCCCCGGATACGCAGTATTTT. This gives the protein CATISAGSPPDTQYF.

CDR3 in DNA: TGTGCCTGGAGTCACGGACAGGGAAACACTGAAGCTTTCTTT. Residues: CAWSHGQGNTEAFF. The rearrangement joins TRBV30 to TRBJ1-1; TRBD1 matches 8 bases. Germline loops: CDR1 GTSNPN, CDR2 SVGIG (reference sequence). Trimming took 2 bases from V and 2 from J; bases not matched to a gene: 4. The CDR3 spans 14 residues.

The chain links TRBV30 to TRBJ1-1; TRBD1 might be the D (5 bases). Per the germline V gene, CDR1 is GTSNPN and CDR2 is SVGIG (reference sequence). The CDR3 length is 14 residues. The germline V and J ends were trimmed by 2 bases and 8 bases, with 18 bases remaining between them. CDR3 sequence reads: CAWSQTRALPEAFF. The CDR3 DNA follows: TGTGCCTGGAGTCAAACCAGGGCCTTGCCAGAAGCTTTCTTT.

This rearrangement joins TRBV27 to TRBJ2-6; TRBD2 matches 7 bases. This CDR3 is 18 amino acids long. V trimming: 3 bases; J trimming: 0 bases; junction bases outside the gene matches: 8. Germline V gives CDR1 MNHEY, CDR2 SMNVEV (reference sequence). The CDR3 DNA reads TGTGCCAGCAGTTTGAGTGAATCGGGGGGCTCTGGGGCCAACGTCCTGACTTTC. It is translated as CASSLSESGGSGANVLTF.